Shown below are 18 T cell receptor beta chains from a single sample sequenced in a study of T cell changes during pregnancy in multiple sclerosis. Generated by immunoSEQ multiplex PCR, the TCRdb table keeps only in-frame clones and is missing some. The profile covers around 110,000 clones, with 92% appearing a single time and less than 2% taken by the ten largest. The source was peripheral blood, collected in the third trimester of pregnancy. The receptors here all came from a female donor with multiple sclerosis, enrolled in a pregnancy study.

This chain uses TRBV10-3 with TRBJ2-5; D uncertain. This CDR3 comprises 15 residues. Germline CDR1 and CDR2: ENHRY and SYGVKD. Trimming shortened V by 2 bases and J by 0 bases, and 10 bases separated the two germline ends. The CDR3 reads CAISEGLAYQETQYF. CDR3 in DNA: TGTGCCATCAGTGAGGGGCTTGCGTACCAAGAGACCCAGTACTTC.

The rearrangement joins TRBV5-4 to TRBJ2-7, with a weak D call TRBD1 (6 bases). The length of the CDR3 is 15 residues. Trimming removed 4 bases at V and 6 bases at J, with 20 bases between. Germline values: CDR1 SGHNT, CDR2 YYREEE (reference sequence). The CDR3 protein is CASSKQGTGLIEQYF. The CDR3 DNA reads as TGTGCCAGCAGCAAACAAGGCACAGGGTTGATCGAGCAGTACTTC.

The chain employs TRBV19 and TRBJ1-5; 9 bases align to TRBD1. The V segment lost 5 bases and the J segment 7 bases; nucleotides outside the gene matches: 12. The germline gives CDR1 LNHDA, CDR2 SQIVND (reference sequence). The CDR3 is made up of 16 amino acids. This chain's CDR3 is CASSGGRGQGGQPQHF. As DNA, the CDR3 is TGTGCCAGTAGTGGGGGTCGGGGACAGGGTGGCCAGCCCCAGCATTTT.

A remark on this clone: Other DNA sequences in the same sample also yield this CDR3. This chain links TRBV2 with TRBJ2-5; 13 bases line up with TRBD2. The ends lost 7 bases at V and 4 bases at J; junction bases unmatched: 12. Per the germline V gene, CDR1 is SNHLY and CDR2 is FYNNEI. The CDR3 contains 17 residues. The CDR3, as DNA: TGTGCCAGCATTCGACTAGCGGGGGGCCCGGTACCAGAGACCCAGTACTTC. It encodes CASIRLAGGPVPETQYF.

The V and J genes are TRBV6-5 and TRBJ2-5; TRBD2 might be the D (5 bases). CDR1 and CDR2 (germline): MNHEY, SVGAGI. V lost 0 bases to trimming and J lost 1 base, with 6 bases between them. The CDR3 length is 14 residues. CDR3: CASSYSGIQETQYF. Here the CDR3 DNA reads TGTGCCAGCAGTTACTCCGGGATCCAAGAGACCCAGTACTTC.

CDR3 protein: CASSLAPLTSGGRNLAKNIQYF. CDR3 nucleotide sequence: TGTGCCAGCAGCTTAGCGCCCCTAACTAGCGGGGGCAGGAATCTAGCCAAAAACATTCAGTACTTC. The rearrangement links TRBV7-2 to TRBJ2-4, with TRBD2 matching 11 bases. CDR3 length equals 22 residues. J was trimmed by 0 bases and V by 0 bases; bases with no gene match: 16. Germline CDR1 SGHTA, CDR2 FQGNSA.

The rearrangement links TRBV6-1 to TRBJ1-1; the D gene is possibly TRBD1 (5 bases). Germline-derived CDR1 and CDR2 are MNHNS and SASEGT. The CDR3 length is 11 residues. The V end lost 5 bases, the J end lost 8 bases, and 9 bases lay between the germline ends. The CDR3 DNA is TGTGCCAGCAGTACGGGACTCGAAGCTTTCTTT. Translating it yields CASSTGLEAFF.

The V gene is TRBV9, the J gene TRBJ1-1, with D maybe TRBD1 (6 bases). V lost 0 bases and J lost 1, with 13 bases in between. The CDR3 spans 16 residues. Germline CDR1 is SGDLS and CDR2 is YYNGEE. For the CDR3, the DNA is TGTGCCAGCAGCGTAGTCGGTCCAGGGGCGAACACTGAAGCTTTCTTT. Its translation: CASSVVGPGANTEAFF.

This rearrangement joins TRBV19 to TRBJ1-4, with D maybe TRBD1 (6 bases). Germline CDR1 reads LNHDA; CDR2 reads SQIVND (reference sequence). The length of the CDR3 is 15 residues. Between the trimmed V and J ends, which lost 0 bases and 8 bases, there was a span of 13 bases. The CDR3 sequence: CASSIDGQSSEKLFF. The CDR3 coding sequence is TGTGCCAGTAGTATAGATGGACAGAGTAGCGAAAAACTGTTTTTT.

This chain links TRBV9 with TRBJ2-2; 9 bases align to TRBD2. The CDR3 totals 16 residues. Unmatched junction bases numbered 5, after V lost 4 bases and J lost 1 base. Per germline, CDR1 SGDLS and CDR2 YYNGEE. As DNA, the CDR3 is TGTGCCAGCAGCACCGCGGGGGGGCGGAACACCGGGGAGCTGTTTTTT. Translated: CASSTAGGRNTGELFF. The entire variable domain, with the rest obtained from reference TRBV9 and TRBJ2-2, is as follows: DSGVTQTPKHLITATGQRVTLRCSPRSGDLSVYWYQQSLDQGLQFLIQYYNGEERAKGNILERFSAQQFPDLHSELNLSSLELGDSALYFCASSTAGGRNTGELFFGEGSRLTVL.

This sequence joins TRBV27 and TRBJ1-5, with TRBD1 as a possible D gene (6 bases). V was cut by 8 bases and J by 4 bases, with 12 bases left in between. CDR1 is MNHEY, CDR2 SMNVEV, per germline (reference sequence). The CDR3 totals 13 residues. The CDR3 DNA sequence: TGTGCCAGCCGGAGAGGACAGAATCAGCCCCAGCATTTT. This gives the protein CASRRGQNQPQHF.

In regard to this clone: Other DNA sequences in the same sample also yield this CDR3. This rearrangement joins TRBV19 to TRBJ2-7, with TRBD1 identical over 7 bases. Losses at the gene ends were 3 bases for V and 2 bases for J; bases not matched to a gene: 4. From germline, CDR1 is LNHDA and CDR2 SQIVND (reference sequence). The length of the CDR3 is 14 residues. The CDR3: CASSIRQGTYEQYF. In DNA, the CDR3 is TGTGCCAGTAGTATCCGACAGGGTACCTACGAGCAGTACTTC.

The chain uses TRBV27 and TRBJ1-5; 7 nucleotides align to TRBD1. J gave up 5 bases and V 5 bases, and 12 bases lay outside the gene matches. CDR3 length: 16 residues. Per germline, CDR1 MNHEY and CDR2 SMNVEV (reference sequence). The CDR3 nucleotides are TGTGCCAGCAGTCCTTCCCAGGGGGATTCAGATCAGCCCCAGCATTTT. Translation gives CASSPSQGDSDQPQHF.

CDR3 nucleotides: TGCGCCAGCAGCTTGGGCCCTGGCGGGGGACTAGCGGGAGGATACTCCTACGAGCAGTACTTC. Protein sequence: CASSLGPGGGLAGGYSYEQYF. This rearrangement joins TRBV5-1 to TRBJ2-7, with 15 bases fitting TRBD2. Germline-derived CDR1 and CDR2 are SGHRS and YFSETQ. Trimming at V came to 0 bases and at J to 0 bases, leaving 13 bases not matched to a gene. The CDR3 sequence is 21 residues long.

This chain links TRBV25-1 with TRBJ2-3; TRBD1 aligns across 7 bases. From germline, CDR1 is MGHDK and CDR2 SYGVNS. There are 16 residues in the CDR3. The ends lost 5 bases at V and 2 bases at J; junction bases unmatched: 10. The CDR3 bases are TGTGCCAGCAGTTCCGGGGACAGATCGTTCACAGATACGCAGTATTTT. This translates into CASSSGDRSFTDTQYF.

The chain recombines TRBV5-8 with TRBJ1-3; 9 nucleotides match TRBD1. The V and J ends lost 4 bases and 0 bases, in that order; junction bases with no gene match: 8. Germline V gives CDR1 SGHTS, CDR2 YDEGEE. There are 17 residues in the CDR3. The CDR3 coding sequence is TGTGCCAGCAGCATGGACAGGGGATCGGCCTCTGGAAACACCATATATTTT. Its protein product is CASSMDRGSASGNTIYF.

There are many counts of this clone. This chain connects TRBV5-1 to TRBJ1-5; D may be TRBD1 (5 bases). Germline V CDR1 and CDR2: SGHRS, YFSETQ. CDR3 length: 13 residues. V was cut by 4 bases and J by 5 bases, with 10 bases left in between. The DNA of the CDR3 is TGCGCCAGCAGCCCCGCGGGGGATCAGCCCCAGCATTTT. Translating it yields CASSPAGDQPQHF.

This chain connects TRBV28 to TRBJ2-1, with D hard to call. Germline lookup yields CDR1 MDHEN and CDR2 SYDVKM. V lost 3 bases and J 4 bases, leaving 10 bases between the germline ends. The CDR3 length is 14 residues. The DNA of the CDR3 is TGTGCCAGCAGTTTGGCAGGCGTTTACAATGAGCAGTTCTTC. It codes for CASSLAGVYNEQFF.